This T cell receptor beta chain is from a study of identical twins. Regarding this clonotype: What it binds is unknown.

A universal primer site was added by template switching, and unique molecular identifiers were carried by the cDNA. TCRdb reprocessed the 5' RACE reads via MiXCR and lists one record per CDR3 protein. The table includes 650,000 to 800,000 distinct CDR3 sequences, approximately 9% detected once. General study findings and limits: Monozygotic twin pairs showed more out-of-frame TCR alpha sharing than models estimated. With beta out-of-frame sequences, excess sharing by twins was weaker. For cord blood, abundant beta clonotypes had fewer insertions, unlike memory repertoires, which showed none.

The ends were cut back, 5 bases at V and 1 base at J, with 15 bases in the middle. Per germline, CDR1 SGHTA and CDR2 FQGNSA. This CDR3 has 16 amino acids. These data were likewise used in another study, on yellow fever vaccine responses in identical twins.

The chain carries TRBV7-2 and TRBJ2-1; D is possibly TRBD1 (5 bases). The TCR sequence derives from a woman aged 18-30 years in good health. The sequenced material came from PBMCs. CDR3 nucleotides: TGTGCCAGCAGCCCAGGGTCCACTAAATCCTACAATGAGCAGTTCTTC. Translating gives CASSPGSTKSYNEQFF.